This T cell receptor beta chain was sequenced during a study of cytomegalovirus exposure and HLA in healthy donors. Study at large: Some 80 million unique TCR sequences came from HLA-typed donors in an early release.

This PCR relied on a set of 60 Vbeta primers and 13 Jbeta primers. This table comes from immunoSEQ multiplex PCR, and its TCRdb copy is limited to in-frame clones, with some not included. The table records under 300,000 clones, about 75% of them present only once. Regarding the study as a whole: As immune exposure information, only CMV serostatus was available. Per published reports, the classifier diagnosed cytomegalovirus status with high specificity and sensitivity.

The CDR3 runs to 16 residues. The germline V and J ends were trimmed by 1 base and 0 bases, with 7 bases remaining between them. Germline V CDR1 and CDR2: MDHEN, SYDVKM. Of note for this clone: The antigen is unknown.

Sequenced: PBMCs. The sequence was collected from a female donor in good health and CMV-seronegative. The chain combines TRBV28 with TRBJ1-6; the D is unclear. This CDR3 is CASSLSGSSYNSPLHF. The CDR3 coding sequence is TGTGCCAGCAGTTTATCTGGGAGCTCCTATAATTCACCCCTCCACTTT.